This TCR beta chain was profiled in a study of control samples from healthy donors and cancer patients. J gave up 7 bases and V 6 bases, and 9 bases lay outside the gene matches. Germline V CDR1 and CDR2: SNHLY, FYNNEI. The CDR3 sequence is 14 residues long. Sequencing used immunoSEQ multiplex PCR; TCRdb keeps in-frame clones, though not all of them. Counted here are more than 75,000 clones, around nine tenths occurring once; the ten biggest clones make up less than 6%. In this sample, this clone turned up a few times. The chain links TRBV2 to TRBJ1-2; 9 bases line up with TRBD1. Sequenced material: blood. The clonotype originates from a man aged 50 to 59 in good health. CDR3 coding DNA: TGTGCCAGCAGCAGGGACAGGGTAGGAGGTGGCTACACCTTC. This translates into CASSRDRVGGGYTF.